One T cell receptor (beta chain) is described in this entry. Its antigen remains unidentified. The sample originates from a study of OX40 agonist ivuxolimab in advanced cancers. Germline loops: CDR1 LNHDA, CDR2 SQIVND (reference sequence). The CDR3 runs 16 residues. Trimming shortened V by 8 bases and J by 0 bases, and 17 bases separated the two germline ends. Study results and limitations: People who partly responded at 0.1-3.0 mg/kg had some of the least clonal expansion seen.

The protocol was immunoSEQ multiplex PCR, while the TCRdb copy is restricted to in-frame clones and leaves out a portion. The sample holds over 70,000 clones, just under 80% seen once. Sample: CD4+ or CD8+ T cells sorted from blood, taken in a trial of the OX40 agonist ivuxolimab. J is TRBJ2-1 and V is TRBV19; maybe TRBD2 (6 bases). This TCR was recovered from an adult with an advanced solid tumor such as melanoma, head and neck, liver or kidney cancer. The CDR3: CASLSGPQSSYNEQFF. The CDR3 DNA sequence: TGTGCCAGTCTTAGCGGTCCCCAGAGCTCCTACAATGAGCAGTTCTTC. Using reference TRBV19 and TRBJ2-1 for the parts outside the CDR3, the full variable domain is DGGITQSPKYLFRKEGQNVTLSCEQNLNHDAMYWYRQDPGQGLRLIYYSQIVNDFQKGDIAEGYSVSREKKESFPLTVTSAQKNPTAFYLCASLSGPQSSYNEQFFGPGTRLTVL.